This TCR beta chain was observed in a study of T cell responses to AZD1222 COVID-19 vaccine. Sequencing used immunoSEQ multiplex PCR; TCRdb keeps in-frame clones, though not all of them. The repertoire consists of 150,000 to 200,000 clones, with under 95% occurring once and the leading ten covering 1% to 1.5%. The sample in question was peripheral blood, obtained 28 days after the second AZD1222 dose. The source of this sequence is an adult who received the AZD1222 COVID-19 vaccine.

The DNA for the CDR3 is TGTGCCAGCAGCCAAGAGAGAAAGGGCCGTGGCTATGGCTACACCTTC. This translates into CASSQERKGRGYGYTF. The chain recombines TRBV14 with TRBJ1-2; unclear D gene. CDR1 is SGHDN, CDR2 FVKESK, per germline. Between the trimmed V and J ends, which lost 0 bases and 4 bases, there was a span of 15 bases. This CDR3 has 16 amino acids.